This record concerns one T cell receptor beta chain sequence. The sample originates from a study of blood T cell repertoires in COVID-19. Study-wide background: Italy, Spain and the United States were the sources of the convalescent and acute COVID-19 samples.

Trimming took off 7 bases at V and 5 bases at J, with 9 bases between the two ends. This CDR3 has 12 residues. The germline gives CDR1 MDHEN, CDR2 SYDVKM. Method: immunoSEQ multiplex PCR; TCRdb's copy keeps in-frame clones and lacks some. The profile shows under 85,000 clones, 65% to 85% of them singletons. This sequence joins TRBV28 and TRBJ1-5; D remains unclear. The sequence derives from a man aged 50 to 60 with active COVID-19. Sequencing was performed on peripheral blood. CDR3 bases: TGTGCCAGCATGTCTTATTATCAGCCCCAGCATTTT. Residues: CASMSYYQPQHF. The full variable domain, rest sourced from reference TRBV28 and TRBJ1-5, is DVKVTQSSRYLVKRTGEKVFLECVQDMDHENMFWYRQDPGLGLRLIYFSYDVKMKEKGDIPEGYSVSREKKERFSLILESASTNQTSMYLCASMSYYQPQHFGDGTRLSIL.